The clone carrying this T cell receptor beta chain showed up just a few times. Its antigen is still unknown. Each CDR3 protein gets one entry after TCRdb re-called the RT-PCR reads with MiXCR. The repertoire holds fewer than 750,000 distinct CDR3 sequences, approximately 14% seen once, with 11% in the top ten. This entry comes from a study of response to subunit inactivated influenza vaccine. Study findings and constraints: A suggestion made by the authors is that each seasonal influenza vaccination recruits few new T cells.

The germline gives CDR1 SGHVS, CDR2 FQNEAQ. Trimming pared 1 base from V and 7 bases from J, leaving 14 bases between. The CDR3 is 15 amino acids. The rearrangement links TRBV7-8 to TRBJ2-1; possibly TRBD2 for D (5 bases). This clonotype was sampled from a middle-aged man who received an inactivated influenza vaccine. The sample consisted of PBMCs from blood, taken approximately 13 days after vaccination. The CDR3 region is CASSLVAGLRNEQFF. The CDR3 DNA reads TGTGCCAGCAGCTTAGTGGCGGGTTTGAGAAATGAGCAGTTCTTC.